These T cell receptor beta chains were read from a single sample in a study of CD8 T cells in Susac syndrome. TCRdb called the immunoSEQ multiplex PCR reads again in MiXCR, with one record for every CDR3 protein. The sample lists about 80,000 distinct CDR3 sequences, around 94% occurring once. Sequencing used CD8+ T cells from PBMCs. All receptors derive from a human donor in good health. CDR3s leave out the opening cysteine and the closing phenylalanine or tryptophan. The order of the fields is J gene, V gene, CDR3 protein.

j_gene: TRBJ1-5
v_gene: TRBV9
CDR3aa: ASSVGSENQPQH

j_gene: TRBJ1-1
v_gene: TRBV19
CDR3aa: ASGLLRNEAF

j_gene: TRBJ2-1
v_gene: TRBV7-6
CDR3aa: ASSSLYDEQF

j_gene: TRBJ1-1
v_gene: TRBV4-3
CDR3aa: ASSQKGITEAF

j_gene: TRBJ2-1
v_gene: TRBV28
CDR3aa: ASSLELASYSEQF

j_gene: TRBJ2-3
v_gene: TRBV4-1
CDR3aa: ASSRVGGDTQY

j_gene: TRBJ2-3
v_gene: TRBV5-4
CDR3aa: ASSLVEMLGDTQY

j_gene: TRBJ2-3
v_gene: TRBV9
CDR3aa: ASSWSGSTDTQY

j_gene: TRBJ2-3
v_gene: TRBV27
CDR3aa: ASRQAGPLTDTQY

j_gene: TRBJ1-5
v_gene: TRBV5-6
CDR3aa: ASSPVGEQPQH